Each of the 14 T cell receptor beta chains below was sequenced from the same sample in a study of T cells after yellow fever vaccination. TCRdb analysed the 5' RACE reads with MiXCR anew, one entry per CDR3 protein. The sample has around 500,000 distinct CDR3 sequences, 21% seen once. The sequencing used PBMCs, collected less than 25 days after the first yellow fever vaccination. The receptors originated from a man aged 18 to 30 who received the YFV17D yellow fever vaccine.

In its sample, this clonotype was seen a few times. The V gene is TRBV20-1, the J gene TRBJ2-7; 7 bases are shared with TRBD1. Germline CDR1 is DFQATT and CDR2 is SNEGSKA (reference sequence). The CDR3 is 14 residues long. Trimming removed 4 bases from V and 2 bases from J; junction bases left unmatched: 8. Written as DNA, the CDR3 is TGCAGTGCTACCGACAGGGAAATGCCCTACGAGCAGTACGTC. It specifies CSATDREMPYEQYV.

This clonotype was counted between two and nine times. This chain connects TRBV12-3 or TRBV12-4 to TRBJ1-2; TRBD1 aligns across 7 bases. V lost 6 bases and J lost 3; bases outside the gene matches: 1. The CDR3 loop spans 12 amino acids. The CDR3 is CASRQGDYGYTF. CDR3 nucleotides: TGTGCCAGCAGGCAGGGGGACTATGGCTACACCTTC.

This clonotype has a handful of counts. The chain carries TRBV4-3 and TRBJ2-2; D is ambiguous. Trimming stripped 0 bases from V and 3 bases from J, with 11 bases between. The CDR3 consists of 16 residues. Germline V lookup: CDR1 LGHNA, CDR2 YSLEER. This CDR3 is CASSQDVRSYTGELFF. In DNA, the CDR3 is TGCGCCAGCAGCCAAGATGTGAGGTCGTACACCGGGGAGCTGTTTTTT.

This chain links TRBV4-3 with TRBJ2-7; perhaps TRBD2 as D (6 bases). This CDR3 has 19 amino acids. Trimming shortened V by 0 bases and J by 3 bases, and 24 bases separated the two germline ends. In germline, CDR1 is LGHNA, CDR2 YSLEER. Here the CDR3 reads CASSQEGPLGGEPIYEQYF. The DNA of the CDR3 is TGCGCCAGCAGCCAAGAAGGACCCCTCGGAGGGGAGCCCATCTACGAGCAGTACTTC.

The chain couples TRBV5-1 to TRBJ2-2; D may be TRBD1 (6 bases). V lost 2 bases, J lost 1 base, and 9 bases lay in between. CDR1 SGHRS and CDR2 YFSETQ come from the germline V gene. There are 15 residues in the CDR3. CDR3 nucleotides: TGCGCCAGCAGCTTACCGACAGGGAACACCGGGGAGCTGTTTTTT. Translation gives CASSLPTGNTGELFF.

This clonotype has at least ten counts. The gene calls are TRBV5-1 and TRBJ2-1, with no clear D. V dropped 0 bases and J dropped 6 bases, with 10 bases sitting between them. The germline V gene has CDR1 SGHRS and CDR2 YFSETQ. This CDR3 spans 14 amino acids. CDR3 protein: CASSLDPLSNEQFF. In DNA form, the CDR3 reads TGCGCCAGCAGCTTGGACCCGCTGAGCAATGAGCAGTTCTTC.

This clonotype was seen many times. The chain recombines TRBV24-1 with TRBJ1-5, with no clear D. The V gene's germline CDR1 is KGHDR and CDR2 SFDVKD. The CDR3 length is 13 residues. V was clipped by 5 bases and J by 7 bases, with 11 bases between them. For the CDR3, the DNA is TGTGCCACCAGTGGTAGCGGGGAACAGCCCCAGCATTTT. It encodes CATSGSGEQPQHF.

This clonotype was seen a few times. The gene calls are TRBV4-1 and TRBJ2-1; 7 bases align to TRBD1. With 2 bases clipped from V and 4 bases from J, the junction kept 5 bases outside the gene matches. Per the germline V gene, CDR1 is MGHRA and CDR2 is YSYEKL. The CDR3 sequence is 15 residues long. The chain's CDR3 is CASSQPLRGYNEQFF. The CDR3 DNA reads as TGCGCCAGCAGCCAACCTCTCAGGGGGTACAATGAGCAGTTCTTC.

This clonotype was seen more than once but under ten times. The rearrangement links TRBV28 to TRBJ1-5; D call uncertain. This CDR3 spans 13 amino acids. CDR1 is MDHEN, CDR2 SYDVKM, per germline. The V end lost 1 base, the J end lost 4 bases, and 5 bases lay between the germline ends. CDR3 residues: CASSLLLNQPQHF. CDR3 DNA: TGTGCCAGCAGTTTATTATTGAATCAGCCCCAGCATTTT.

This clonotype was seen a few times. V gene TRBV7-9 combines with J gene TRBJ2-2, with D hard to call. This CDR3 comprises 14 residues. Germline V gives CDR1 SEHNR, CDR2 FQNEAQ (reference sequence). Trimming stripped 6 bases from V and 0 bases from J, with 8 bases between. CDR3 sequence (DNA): TGTGCCAGCAGGTCTTTCGCGAACACCGGGGAGCTGTTTTTT. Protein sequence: CASRSFANTGELFF. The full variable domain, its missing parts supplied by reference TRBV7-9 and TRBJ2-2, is DTGVSQNPRHKITKRGQNVTFRCDPISEHNRLYWYRQTLGQGPEFLTYFQNEAQLEKSRLLSDRFSAERPKGSFSTLEIQRTEQGDSAMYLCASRSFANTGELFFGEGSRLTVL.

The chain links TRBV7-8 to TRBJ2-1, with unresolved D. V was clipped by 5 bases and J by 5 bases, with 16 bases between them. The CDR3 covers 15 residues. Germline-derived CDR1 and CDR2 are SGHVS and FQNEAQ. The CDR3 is CASSPHSTAHNEQFF. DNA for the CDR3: TGTGCCAGCAGCCCACACAGTACCGCACACAATGAGCAGTTCTTC.

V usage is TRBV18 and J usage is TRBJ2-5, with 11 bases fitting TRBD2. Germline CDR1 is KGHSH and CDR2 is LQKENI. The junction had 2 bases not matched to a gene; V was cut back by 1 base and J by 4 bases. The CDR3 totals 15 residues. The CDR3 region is CASSPRTSGGETQYF. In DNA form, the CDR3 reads TGTGCCAGCTCACCACGAACTAGCGGGGGAGAGACCCAGTACTTC.

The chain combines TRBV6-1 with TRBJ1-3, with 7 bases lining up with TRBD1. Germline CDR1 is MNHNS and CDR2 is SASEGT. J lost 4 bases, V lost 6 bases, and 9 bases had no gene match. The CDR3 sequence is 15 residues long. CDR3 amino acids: CASRGDRAGGNTIYF. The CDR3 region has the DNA TGTGCCAGCAGGGGAGACAGGGCGGGAGGAAACACCATATATTTT.

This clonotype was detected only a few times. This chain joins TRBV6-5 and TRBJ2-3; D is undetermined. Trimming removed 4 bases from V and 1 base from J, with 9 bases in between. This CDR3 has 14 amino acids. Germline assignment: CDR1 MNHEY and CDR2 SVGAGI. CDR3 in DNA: TGTGCCAGCAGTTCTCAGCCGGGCACAGATACGCAGTATTTT. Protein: CASSSQPGTDTQYF.